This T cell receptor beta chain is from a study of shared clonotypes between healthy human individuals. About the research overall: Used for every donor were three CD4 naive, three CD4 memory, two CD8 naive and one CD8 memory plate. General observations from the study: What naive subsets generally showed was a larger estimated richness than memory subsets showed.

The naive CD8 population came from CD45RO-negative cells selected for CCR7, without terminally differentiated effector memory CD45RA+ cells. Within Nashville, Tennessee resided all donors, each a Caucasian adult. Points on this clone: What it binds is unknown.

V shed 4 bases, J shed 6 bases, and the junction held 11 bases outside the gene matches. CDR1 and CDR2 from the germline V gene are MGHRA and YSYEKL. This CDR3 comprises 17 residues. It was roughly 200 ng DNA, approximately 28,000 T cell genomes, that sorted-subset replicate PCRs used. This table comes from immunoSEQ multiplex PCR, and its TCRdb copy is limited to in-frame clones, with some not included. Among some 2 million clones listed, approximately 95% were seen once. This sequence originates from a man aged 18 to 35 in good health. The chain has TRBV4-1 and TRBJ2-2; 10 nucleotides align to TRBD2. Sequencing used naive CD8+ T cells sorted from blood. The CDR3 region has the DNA TGCGCCAGCAGCCCTAGGGGGCAGCGGGGGGGCGCCGGGGAGCTGTTTTTT. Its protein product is CASSPRGQRGGAGELFF.